This TCR beta chain stems from a study of T cells in Graves' hyperthyroidism and ophthalmopathy. Turning to the study itself: Peripheral blood was drawn at first diagnosis, prior to all treatment.

CDR1 and CDR2 from the germline V gene are SQVTM and ANQGSEA. The trim removed 7 bases at V and 2 bases at J, leaving 9 bases unmatched. CDR3 length equals 14 residues. TCR beta CDR3 regions were amplified from RNA. First-round RT-PCR of the TCR CDR3 relied on the HTBI primer set. Using its own MiXCR run on the multiplex PCR reads, TCRdb lists one record per CDR3 protein. This sample has under 750,000 distinct CDR3 sequences, with over 15% found just once. The table lists this clonotype with many counts. Sample: blood. The source is a woman aged 45-60 years with Graves' hyperthyroidism that later progressed to Graves' ophthalmopathy. V usage is TRBV29-1 and J usage is TRBJ2-3; 7 nucleotides align to TRBD1. This CDR3 is CSADREAATDTQYF. As DNA, the CDR3 is TGCAGCGCCGACAGGGAAGCGGCCACAGATACGCAGTATTTT.